This T cell receptor (beta chain) was sequenced in a study of blood T cell repertoires in COVID-19. Whole-study context: T cells, B-cell-depleted T cells, or PBMCs supplied cDNA or gDNA.

Methods used by the authors: How many nucleated cells were present was estimated from reference gene primer amplification. Method: immunoSEQ multiplex PCR; TCRdb's copy keeps in-frame clones and lacks some. The V and J calls and clone size come from that table; D and trimming were worked out from the DNA. The table includes under 250,000 clones, around nine tenths detected once. The CDR3 totals 12 residues. The sample consisted of peripheral blood. This sequence was found in a woman aged 55 to 70 who had recovered from COVID-19. The chain uses TRBV12-2 and TRBJ1-2; the table's TRBD1 call for D was not verified on the DNA. TRBV12-2 is shown as a pseudogene. The CDR3 DNA reads TGTGCAAGTCCCTTCTCCCACAGTCCCGACGCCTTC. Its protein product is CASPFSHSPDAF.